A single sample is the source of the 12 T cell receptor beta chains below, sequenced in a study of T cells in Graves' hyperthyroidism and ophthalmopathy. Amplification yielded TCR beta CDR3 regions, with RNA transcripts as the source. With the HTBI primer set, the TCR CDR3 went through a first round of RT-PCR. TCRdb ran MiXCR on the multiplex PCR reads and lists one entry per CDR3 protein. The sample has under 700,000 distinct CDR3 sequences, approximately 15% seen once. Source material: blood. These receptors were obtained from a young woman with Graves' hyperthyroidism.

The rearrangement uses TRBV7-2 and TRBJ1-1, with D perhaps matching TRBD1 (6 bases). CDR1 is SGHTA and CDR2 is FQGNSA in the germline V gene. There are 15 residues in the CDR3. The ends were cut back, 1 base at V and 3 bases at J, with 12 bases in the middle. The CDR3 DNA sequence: TGTGCCAGCAGCTTAGACAGGGCCGGGGACACTGAAGCTTTCTTT. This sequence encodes CASSLDRAGDTEAFF.

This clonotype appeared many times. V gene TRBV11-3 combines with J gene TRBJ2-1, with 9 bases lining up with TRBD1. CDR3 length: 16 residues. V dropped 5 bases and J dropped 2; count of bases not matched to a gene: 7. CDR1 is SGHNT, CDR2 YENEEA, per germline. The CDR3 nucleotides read TGTGCCAGCAGCCCAACCCGGGACAGGGCCTACAATGAGCAGTTCTTC. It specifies CASSPTRDRAYNEQFF.

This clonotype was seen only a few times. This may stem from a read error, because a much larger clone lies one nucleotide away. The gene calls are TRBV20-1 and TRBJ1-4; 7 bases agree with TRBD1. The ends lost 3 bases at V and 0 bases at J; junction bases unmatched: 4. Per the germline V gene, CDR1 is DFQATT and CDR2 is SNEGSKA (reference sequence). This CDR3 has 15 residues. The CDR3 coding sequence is TGCAGTGCTAGGCAGGGGGTTGCAACTAATGAAAAACTGTTTTTT. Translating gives CSARQGVATNEKLFF.

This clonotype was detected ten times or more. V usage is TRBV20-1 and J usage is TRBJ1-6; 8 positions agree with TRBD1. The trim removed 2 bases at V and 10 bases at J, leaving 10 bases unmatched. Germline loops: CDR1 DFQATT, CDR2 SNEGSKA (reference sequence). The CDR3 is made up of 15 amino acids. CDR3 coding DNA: TGCAGTGCTAGAAACTCGGACAGGGAGTCGTCACCCCTCCACTTT. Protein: CSARNSDRESSPLHF.

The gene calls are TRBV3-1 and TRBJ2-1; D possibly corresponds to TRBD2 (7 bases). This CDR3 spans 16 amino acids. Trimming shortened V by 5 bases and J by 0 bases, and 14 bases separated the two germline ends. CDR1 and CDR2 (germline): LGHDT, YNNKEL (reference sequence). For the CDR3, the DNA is TGTGCCAGCAGCAAGGGGGGGTGGAGCTCCTACAATGAGCAGTTCTTC. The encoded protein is CASSKGGWSSYNEQFF.

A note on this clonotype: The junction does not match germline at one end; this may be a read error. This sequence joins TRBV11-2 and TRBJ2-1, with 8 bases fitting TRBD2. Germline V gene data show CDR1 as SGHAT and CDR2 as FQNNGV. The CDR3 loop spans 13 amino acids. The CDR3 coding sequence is TGTGCCAGCAGCCCCCTGGTGCGGGAGGCTCTGATCTTC. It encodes CASSPLVREALIF. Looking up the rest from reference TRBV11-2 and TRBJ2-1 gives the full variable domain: EAGVAQSPRYKIIEKRQSVAFWCNPISGHATLYWYQQILGQGPKLLIQFQNNGVVDDSQLPKDRFSAERLKGVDSTLKIQPAKLEDSAVYLCASSPLVREALIFGPGTRLTVL.

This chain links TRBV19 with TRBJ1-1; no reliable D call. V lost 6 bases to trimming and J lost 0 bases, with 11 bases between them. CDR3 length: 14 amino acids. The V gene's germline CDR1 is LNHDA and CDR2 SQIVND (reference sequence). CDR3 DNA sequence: TGTGCCAGTAGAAGAGGGCGGATGAACACTGAAGCTTTCTTT. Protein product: CASRRGRMNTEAFF.

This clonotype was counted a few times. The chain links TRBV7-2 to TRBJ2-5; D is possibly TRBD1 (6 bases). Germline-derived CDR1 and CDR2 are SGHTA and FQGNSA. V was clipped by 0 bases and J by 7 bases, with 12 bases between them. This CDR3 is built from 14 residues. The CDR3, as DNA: TGTGCCAGCAGCTTAGCCCAGGGGATGGGGACCCAGTACTTC. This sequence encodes CASSLAQGMGTQYF.

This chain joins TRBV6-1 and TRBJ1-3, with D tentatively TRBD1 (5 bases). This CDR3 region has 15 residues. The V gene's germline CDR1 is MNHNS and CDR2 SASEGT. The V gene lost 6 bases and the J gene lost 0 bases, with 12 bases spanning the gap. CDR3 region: CASSAKGLSGNTIYF. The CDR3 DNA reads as TGTGCCAGCAGCGCTAAGGGGCTCTCTGGAAACACCATATATTTT.

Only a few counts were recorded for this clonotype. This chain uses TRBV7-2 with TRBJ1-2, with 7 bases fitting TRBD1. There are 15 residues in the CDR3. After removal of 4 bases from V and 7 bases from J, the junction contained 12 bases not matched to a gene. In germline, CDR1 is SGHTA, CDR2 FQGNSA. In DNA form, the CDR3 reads TGTGCCAGCAGCTCCAGCGCCTCCTACAGGGGTGGCTACACCTTC. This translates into CASSSSASYRGGYTF.

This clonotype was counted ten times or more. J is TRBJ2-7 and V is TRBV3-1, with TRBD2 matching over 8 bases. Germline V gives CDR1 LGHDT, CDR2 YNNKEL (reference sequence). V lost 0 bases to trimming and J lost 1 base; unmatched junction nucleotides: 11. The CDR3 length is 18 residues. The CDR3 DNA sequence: TGTGCCAGCAGCCAAGATTTATTCGTGGCTAGCGGGTCCTACGAGCAGTACTTC. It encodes CASSQDLFVASGSYEQYF.

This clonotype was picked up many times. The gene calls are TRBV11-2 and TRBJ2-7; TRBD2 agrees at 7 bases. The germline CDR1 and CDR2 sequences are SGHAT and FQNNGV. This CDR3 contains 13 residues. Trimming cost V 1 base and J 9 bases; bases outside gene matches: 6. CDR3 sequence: CASSLVGTTGQYF. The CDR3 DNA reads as TGTGCCAGCAGCTTAGTAGGGACTACTGGGCAGTACTTC.